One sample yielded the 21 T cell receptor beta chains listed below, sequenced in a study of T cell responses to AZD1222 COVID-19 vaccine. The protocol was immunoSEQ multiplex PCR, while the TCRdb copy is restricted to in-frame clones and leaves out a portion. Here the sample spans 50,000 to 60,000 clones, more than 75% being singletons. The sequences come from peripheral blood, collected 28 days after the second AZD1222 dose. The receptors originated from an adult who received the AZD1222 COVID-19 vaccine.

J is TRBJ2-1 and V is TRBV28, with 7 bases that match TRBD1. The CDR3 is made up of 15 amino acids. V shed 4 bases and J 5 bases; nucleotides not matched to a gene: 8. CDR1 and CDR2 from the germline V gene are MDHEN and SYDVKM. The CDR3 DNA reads TGTGCCAGCAGTTCCCTGGGACAGCTCAACAATGAGCAGTTCTTC. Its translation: CASSSLGQLNNEQFF.

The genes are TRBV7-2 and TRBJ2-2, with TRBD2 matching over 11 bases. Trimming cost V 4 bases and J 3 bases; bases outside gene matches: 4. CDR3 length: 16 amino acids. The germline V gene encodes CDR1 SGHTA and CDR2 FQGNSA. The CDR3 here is CASSWRLAGYTGELFF. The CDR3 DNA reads TGTGCCAGCAGCTGGAGACTAGCGGGATACACCGGGGAGCTGTTTTTT.

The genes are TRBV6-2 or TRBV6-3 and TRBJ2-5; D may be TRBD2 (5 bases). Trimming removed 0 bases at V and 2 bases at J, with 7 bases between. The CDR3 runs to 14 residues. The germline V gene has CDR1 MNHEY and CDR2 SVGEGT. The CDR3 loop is CASSYSSGQETQYF. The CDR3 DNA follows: TGTGCCAGCAGTTACTCCTCGGGGCAAGAGACCCAGTACTTC.

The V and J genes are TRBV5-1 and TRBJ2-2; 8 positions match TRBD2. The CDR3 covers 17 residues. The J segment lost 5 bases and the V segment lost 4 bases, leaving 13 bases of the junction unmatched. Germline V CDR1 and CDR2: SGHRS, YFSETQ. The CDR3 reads CASSPAPGGRGTGELFF. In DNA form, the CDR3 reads TGCGCCAGCAGCCCGGCCCCGGGGGGGCGGGGGACCGGGGAGCTGTTTTTT.

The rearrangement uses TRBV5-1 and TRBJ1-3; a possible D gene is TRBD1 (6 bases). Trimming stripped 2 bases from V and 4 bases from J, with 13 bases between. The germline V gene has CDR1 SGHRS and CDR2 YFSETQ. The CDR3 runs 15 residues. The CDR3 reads CASSLQGTEGNTIYF. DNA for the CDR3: TGCGCCAGCAGCTTACAGGGTACGGAGGGAAACACCATATATTTT.

CDR3 bases: TGTGCCAGCAGCTACCCACCCTACAATGAGCAGTTCTTC. Translated: CASSYPPYNEQFF. The chain couples TRBV11-3 to TRBJ2-1; D gene uncertain. The germline V gene has CDR1 SGHNT and CDR2 YENEEA. V shed 4 bases and J shed 2 bases, with 6 bases lying between them. CDR3 length equals 13 residues.

CDR3 nucleotide sequence: TGTGCCAGCAGCCAACAGGCGTCTAACTATGGCTACACCTTC. This encodes CASSQQASNYGYTF. V gene TRBV3-1 (or the pseudogene TRBV3-2) combines with J gene TRBJ1-2; unclear D gene. CDR1 LGHDT and CDR2 YNNKEL come from the germline V gene (reference sequence). Trimming stripped 2 bases from V and 0 bases from J, with 7 bases between. This CDR3 is 14 amino acids long.

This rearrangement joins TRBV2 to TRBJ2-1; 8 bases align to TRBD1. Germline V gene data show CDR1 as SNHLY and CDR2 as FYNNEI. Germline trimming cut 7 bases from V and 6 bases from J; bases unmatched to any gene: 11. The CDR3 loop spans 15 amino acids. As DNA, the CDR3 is TGTGCCAGCATTCCCGGACAGGGTAGGGGCAATGAGCAGTTCTTC. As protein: CASIPGQGRGNEQFF.

CDR3 loop: CASSLVWGPNSPLHF. The DNA of the CDR3 is TGTGCCAGCAGCTTAGTATGGGGGCCTAATTCACCCCTCCACTTT. The rearrangement links TRBV11-2 to TRBJ1-6; the D gene is possibly TRBD1 (6 bases). V was clipped by 1 base and J by 6 bases, with 10 bases between them. The germline CDR1 and CDR2 sequences are SGHAT and FQNNGV. This CDR3 is 15 amino acids long.

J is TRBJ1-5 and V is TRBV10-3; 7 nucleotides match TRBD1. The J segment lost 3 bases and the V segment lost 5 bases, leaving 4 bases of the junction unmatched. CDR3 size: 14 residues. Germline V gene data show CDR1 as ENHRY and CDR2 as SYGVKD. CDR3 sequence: CAISTTGNNQPQHF. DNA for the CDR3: TGTGCCATCAGTACGACAGGGAACAATCAGCCCCAGCATTTT.

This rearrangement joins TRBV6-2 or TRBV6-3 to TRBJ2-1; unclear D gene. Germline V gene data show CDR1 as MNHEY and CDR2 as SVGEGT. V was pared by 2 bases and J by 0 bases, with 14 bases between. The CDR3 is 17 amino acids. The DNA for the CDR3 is TGTGCCAGCAGTTACAAGGCAGGATCTAGCTCCTACAATGAGCAGTTCTTC. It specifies CASSYKAGSSSYNEQFF.

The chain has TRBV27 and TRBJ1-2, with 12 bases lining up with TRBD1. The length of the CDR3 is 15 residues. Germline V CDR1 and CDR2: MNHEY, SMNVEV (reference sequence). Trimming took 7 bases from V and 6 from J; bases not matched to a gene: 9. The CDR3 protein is CASKTGTGGFNGYTF. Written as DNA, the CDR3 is TGTGCCAGCAAAACCGGGACAGGGGGCTTCAATGGCTACACCTTC.

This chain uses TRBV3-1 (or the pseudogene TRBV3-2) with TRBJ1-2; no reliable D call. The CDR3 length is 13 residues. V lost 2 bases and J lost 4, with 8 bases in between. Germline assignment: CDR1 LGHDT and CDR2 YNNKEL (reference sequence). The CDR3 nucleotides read TGTGCCAGCAGCCAACTTGAGGGCTATGGCTACACCTTC. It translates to CASSQLEGYGYTF.

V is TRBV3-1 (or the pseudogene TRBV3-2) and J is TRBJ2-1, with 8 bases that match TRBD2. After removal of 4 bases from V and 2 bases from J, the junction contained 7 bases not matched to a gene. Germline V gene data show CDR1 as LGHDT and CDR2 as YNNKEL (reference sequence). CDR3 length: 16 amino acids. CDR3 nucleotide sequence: TGTGCCAGCAGCCGAGAAGCGGGAGTGACCTACAATGAGCAGTTCTTC. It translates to CASSREAGVTYNEQFF.

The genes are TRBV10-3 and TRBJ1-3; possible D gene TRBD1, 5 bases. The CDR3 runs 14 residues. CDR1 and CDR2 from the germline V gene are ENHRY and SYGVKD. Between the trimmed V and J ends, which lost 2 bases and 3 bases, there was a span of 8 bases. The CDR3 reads CAISETGVGNTIYF. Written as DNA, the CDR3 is TGTGCCATCAGTGAGACAGGCGTTGGAAACACCATATATTTT.

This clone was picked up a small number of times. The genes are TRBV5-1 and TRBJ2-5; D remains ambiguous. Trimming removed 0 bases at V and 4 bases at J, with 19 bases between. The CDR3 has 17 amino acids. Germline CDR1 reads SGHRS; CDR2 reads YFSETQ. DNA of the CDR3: TGCGCCAGCAGCTTGGTTAATTTGGGCCCGACGGTAGAGACCCAGTACTTC. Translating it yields CASSLVNLGPTVETQYF.

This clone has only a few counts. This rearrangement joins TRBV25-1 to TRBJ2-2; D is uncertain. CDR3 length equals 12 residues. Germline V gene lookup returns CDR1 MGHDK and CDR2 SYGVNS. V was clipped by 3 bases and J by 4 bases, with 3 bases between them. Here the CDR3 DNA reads TGTGCCAGCAGTGATCTCACCGGGGAGCTGTTTTTT. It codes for CASSDLTGELFF.

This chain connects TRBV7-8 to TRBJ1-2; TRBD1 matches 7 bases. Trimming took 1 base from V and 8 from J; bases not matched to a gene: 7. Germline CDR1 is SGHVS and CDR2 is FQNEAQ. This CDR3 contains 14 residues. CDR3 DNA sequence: TGTGCCAGCAGCTTAGTGTTAGGGGGCAGCGGCTACACCTTC. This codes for CASSLVLGGSGYTF. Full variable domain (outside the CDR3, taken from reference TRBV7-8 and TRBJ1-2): GAGVSQSPRYKVAKRGQDVALRCDPISGHVSLFWYQQALGQGPEFLTYFQNEAQLDKSGLPSDRFFAERPEGSVSTLKIQRTQQEDSAVYLCASSLVLGGSGYTFGSGTRLTVV.

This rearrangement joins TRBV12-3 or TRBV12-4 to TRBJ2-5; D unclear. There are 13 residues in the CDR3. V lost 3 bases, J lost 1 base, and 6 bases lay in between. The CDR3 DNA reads TGTGCCAGCAGTTTTTACGGCCAAGAGACCCAGTACTTC. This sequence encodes CASSFYGQETQYF.

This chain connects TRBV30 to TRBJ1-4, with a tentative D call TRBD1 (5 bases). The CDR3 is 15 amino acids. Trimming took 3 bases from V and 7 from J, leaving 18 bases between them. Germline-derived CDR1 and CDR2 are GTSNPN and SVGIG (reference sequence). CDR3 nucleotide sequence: TGTGCCTGGAGGCCCAAAGGGGCAGGGTTTGAAAAACTGTTTTTT. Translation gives CAWRPKGAGFEKLFF.

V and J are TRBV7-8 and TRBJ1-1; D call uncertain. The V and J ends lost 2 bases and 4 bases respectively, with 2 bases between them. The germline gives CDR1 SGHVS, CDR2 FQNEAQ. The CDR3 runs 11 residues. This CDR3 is CASSLFTEAFF. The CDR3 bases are TGTGCCAGCAGCTTATTCACTGAAGCTTTCTTT.